This TCR beta chain was recorded in a study of blood T cell repertoires in COVID-19. Data came from immunoSEQ multiplex PCR; TCRdb stores just in-frame clones and leaves some out. The data contain approximately 250,000 clones, about 91% of them singletons. The sequence derives from a woman aged 40-49 years with acute COVID-19. The specimen was PBMCs or T cells enriched from blood (not recorded which).

The CDR3 DNA sequence: TGTGCCAGCAGCTGGCGACTTGCTTCCGGGGAGCTGTTTTTT. This sequence encodes CASSWRLASGELFF. This chain uses TRBV9 with TRBJ2-2; no definite D call. This CDR3 region has 14 residues. Germline CDR1 reads SGDLS; CDR2 reads YYNGEE. The V end lost 4 bases, the J end lost 6 bases, and 13 bases lay between the germline ends.